The 27 T cell receptor beta chains below come from one sample, sequenced in a study of T cells in women clearing cervical HPV infection. Profiled with immunoSEQ multiplex PCR; TCRdb holds only in-frame clones, not every one. Here the sample table reports 7,500 to 9,500 clones. Sample: blood buffy coat. These receptors originate from a woman between 18 and 70 years old with a cervical HPV16 infection that either progressed to CIN3+ or cleared (not recorded which).

As for this clone: From the germline J gene comes the end of the CDR3, since the read stops 3 residues before it. This rearrangement joins TRBV10-2 to TRBJ2-1; TRBD2 aligns across 7 bases. Germline V CDR1 and CDR2: WSHSY, SAAADI. The CDR3 runs 15 residues. V shed 6 bases and J 8 bases; nucleotides not matched to a gene: 13. The CDR3 here is CASRDRGRGGDEQFF. The DNA read from the CDR3 is TGCGCCAGCAGGGACCGGGGGAGGGGAGGTGATGAG.

On this clone: The CDR3 is cut off 3 residues early in the read; its end comes from the germline J gene. The V call is TRBV14, the J call TRBJ2-2; 7 nucleotides agree with TRBD1. Germline V CDR1 and CDR2: SGHDN, FVKESK. The CDR3 spans 16 residues. V was pared by 4 bases and J by 6 bases, with 11 bases of the junction left unmatched. CDR3 amino acids: CASSPDRVLFPGELFF. Incomplete CDR3 DNA: TGTGCCAGCAGCCCCGACAGGGTTCTTTTTCCCGGGGAG.

Concerning this clone: Sequencing ends 3 residues short of the CDR3 end; the germline J gene provides the rest. This chain joins TRBV20-1 and TRBJ1-2, with TRBD1 identical over 7 bases. Germline trimming cut 4 bases from V and 4 bases from J; bases unmatched to any gene: 12. The CDR3 has 15 residues. Per the germline V gene, CDR1 is DFQATT and CDR2 is SNEGSKA (reference sequence). The DNA read from the CDR3 is TGCAGTGCTAACCAGCGTGGAGGGGGCGGCTATGGC. Its translation is CSANQRGGGGYG. The complete CDR3 protein is CSANQRGGGGYGYTF.

A note on this clone: From the germline J gene comes the end of the CDR3, since the read stops 3 residues before it. The rearrangement joins TRBV5-1 to TRBJ1-1; 9 bases are shared with TRBD1. V lost 3 bases and J lost 5; bases outside the gene matches: 5. Germline values: CDR1 SGHRS, CDR2 YFSETQ. The CDR3 totals 14 residues. The CDR3 is CASSSGTGNTEAFF. The covered CDR3 bases are TGCGCCAGCAGCTCCGGGACAGGGAATACTGAA. The variable domain in full, with the rest retrieved from reference TRBV5-1 and TRBJ1-1, is KAGVTQTPRYLIKTRGQQVTLSCSPISGHRSVSWYQQTPGQGLQFLFEYFSETQRNKGNFPGRFSGRQFSNSRSEMNVSTLELGDSALYLCASSSGTGNTEAFFGQGTRLTVV.

On this clone itself: The CDR3 end lies 3 residues beyond the end of the read and is filled in from the germline J gene. The chain combines TRBV5-5 with TRBJ1-4; perhaps TRBD1 as D (6 bases). Germline V gene data show CDR1 as SGHKS and CDR2 as YYEKEE (reference sequence). This CDR3 is built from 15 residues. CDR3 amino acids: CASSLVGTFGSPLFF. The CDR3 DNA, read in part, is TGTGCCAGCAGCTTGGTTGGGACATTTGGATCACCA.

As for this clone: Coverage ceases 3 residues before the CDR3 finishes, and the germline J gene fills in the end. The chain is built from TRBV20-1 and TRBJ2-2, with a weak D call TRBD1 (5 bases). This CDR3 has 16 amino acids. Germline-derived CDR1 and CDR2 are DFQATT and SNEGSKA (reference sequence). The V gene lost 0 bases and the J gene lost 1 base, with 12 bases spanning the gap. CDR3 DNA (partial): TGCAGTGCTAGAGATCGTCTCCAGGGGAACACCGGGGAG. Its translation is CSARDRLQGNTGE. The entire CDR3 protein is CSARDRLQGNTGELFF.

A note on this clone: The missing CDR3 end, 3 residues past where the read stops, is filled in from the germline J gene. The chain employs TRBV7-9 and TRBJ2-7, with a weak D call TRBD1 (5 bases). The CDR3 is 12 residues long. The V and J ends lost 7 bases and 6 bases respectively, with 13 bases between them. Germline-derived CDR1 and CDR2 are SEHNR and FQNEAQ (reference sequence). The CDR3 spells CASTSRRAEQYF. The part of the CDR3 DNA that was read is TGTGCCAGCACCTCTCGCAGGGCCGAG.

Remarks on this clone: The CDR3 end is not reached by the read, which stops 3 residues before it; the germline J gene fills it in. This chain joins TRBV27 and TRBJ1-1, with D perhaps TRBD1 (5 bases). The germline V and J ends were trimmed by 3 bases and 0 bases, with 11 bases remaining between them. CDR3 length: 15 residues. CDR1 MNHEY and CDR2 SMNVEV come from the germline V gene (reference sequence). CDR3 loop: CASSLWGGMNTEAFF. Partial CDR3 DNA: TGTGCCAGCAGTTTGTGGGGGGGAATGAACACTGAA.

About this clone: Sequencing ends 3 residues short of the CDR3 end; the germline J gene provides the rest. The V and J genes are TRBV5-1 and TRBJ1-5; D perhaps matches TRBD1 (6 bases). Germline-derived CDR1 and CDR2 are SGHRS and YFSETQ. The CDR3 has 17 amino acids. Trimming removed 4 bases from V and 6 bases from J, with 23 bases in between. CDR3 loop: CASSTSYRVPWIQPQHF. Partial CDR3 DNA: TGCGCCAGCAGCACCTCATACAGGGTGCCATGGATTCAGCCC. The whole variable domain, filled in from reference TRBV5-1 and TRBJ1-5, reads KAGVTQTPRYLIKTRGQQVTLSCSPISGHRSVSWYQQTPGQGLQFLFEYFSETQRNKGNFPGRFSGRQFSNSRSEMNVSTLELGDSALYLCASSTSYRVPWIQPQHFGDGTRLSIL.

With respect to this clone: Read data end 3 residues before the CDR3 end; the end is taken from the germline J gene. V gene TRBV7-9 combines with J gene TRBJ1-1; D remains ambiguous. CDR3 length: 14 residues. CDR1 is SEHNR and CDR2 is FQNEAQ in the germline V gene (reference sequence). CDR3 protein: CASSNYEHEETAFF. CDR3 bases read: TGTGCCAGCAGCAACTATGAACACGAAGAGACA.

Comment on this clone: The CDR3 goes on 3 residues after the read ends, and that part is filled in from the germline J gene. The rearrangement joins TRBV19 to TRBJ1-1, with 8 bases identical to TRBD1. This CDR3 spans 14 amino acids. Germline V lookup: CDR1 LNHDA, CDR2 SQIVND (reference sequence). Losses at the gene ends were 3 bases for V and 6 bases for J; bases not matched to a gene: 6. The covered CDR3 bases are TGTGCCAGTAGTATTGGGCAGGGGGCGGCTGAA. Translating gives CASSIGQGAAE. The entire CDR3 protein is CASSIGQGAAEAFF.

Note on this clone: The read falls 3 residues short of the CDR3 end, and the missing part is taken from the germline J gene. V gene TRBV18 combines with J gene TRBJ2-5; 8 positions match TRBD2. J was trimmed by 5 bases and V by 3 bases; bases with no gene match: 11. The CDR3 is made up of 16 amino acids. Germline V lookup: CDR1 KGHSH, CDR2 LQKENI. CDR3 bases read: TGTGCCAGCTCACCCGGTGGTAGCGGGGTAATGGAGACC. Protein product: CASSPGGSGVMET. The whole CDR3 sequence is CASSPGGSGVMETQYF.

Comments on this clone: Sequencing ends 3 residues short of the CDR3 end; the germline J gene provides the rest. The chain links TRBV7-2 to TRBJ2-2, with 8 positions matching TRBD2. Trimming removed 1 base from V and 7 bases from J; junction bases left unmatched: 5. The length of the CDR3 is 15 residues. Germline assignment: CDR1 SGHTA and CDR2 FQGNSA. CDR3 DNA (partial): TGTGCCAGCAGCTTAGTGGGACTAGGAGGCGGGGAG. Amino acids: CASSLVGLGGGE. The whole CDR3 is CASSLVGLGGGELFF.

Concerning this clone itself: The read ends 3 residues shy of where the CDR3 ends; the end is completed using the germline J gene. The rearrangement uses TRBV7-9 and TRBJ2-7, with 8 bases that match TRBD1. Per the germline V gene, CDR1 is SEHNR and CDR2 is FQNEAQ (reference sequence). CDR3 length equals 14 residues. The V gene end was trimmed by 5 bases and the J gene end by 5 bases; junction bases not matched to a gene: 8. The CDR3 reads CASSPIGQGDEQYF. Partial CDR3 DNA: TGTGCCAGCAGCCCCATCGGACAGGGTGACGAG.

By frequency, this clone is medium-sized. The read halts 3 residues ahead of the CDR3 end, with the missing end drawn from the germline J gene. The chain carries TRBV7-8 and TRBJ1-2; D perhaps matches TRBD1 (6 bases). CDR3 length: 16 residues. CDR1 is SGHVS, CDR2 FQNEAQ, per germline. Trimming cost V 5 bases and J 5 bases, with 21 bases left between them. This CDR3 reads CASSLPIGTIYYGYTF. CDR3 DNA (partial): TGTGCCAGCAGCCTTCCCATCGGGACAATTTATTATGGC.

Notes on this clone: The observed sequence ends 3 residues before the CDR3 terminus, with the missing tail filled in from the germline J gene. The rearrangement links TRBV7-9 to TRBJ1-1; possibly TRBD1 for D (5 bases). The CDR3 is 13 residues long. The V and J ends lost 5 bases and 5 bases respectively, with 12 bases between them. Per germline, CDR1 SEHNR and CDR2 FQNEAQ (reference sequence). CDR3 protein: CASSPQGGTEAFF. Incomplete CDR3 DNA: TGTGCCAGCAGCCCCCAGGGTGGTACTGAA.

Concerning this clone: The read gets to within 3 residues of the CDR3 end, and the germline J gene fills in the rest. This chain links TRBV9 with TRBJ2-1; weak D call: TRBD1 (5 bases). The V end lost 3 bases, the J end lost 7 bases, and 23 bases lay between the germline ends. The CDR3 totals 17 residues. Germline CDR1 is SGDLS and CDR2 is YYNGEE. The CDR3 region is CASSGRGPARGQNEQFF. The part of the CDR3 DNA that was read is TGTGCCAGCAGCGGAAGGGGCCCGGCGAGAGGTCAAAATGAG. Full variable domain (remainder filled in from reference TRBV9 and TRBJ2-1): DSGVTQTPKHLITATGQRVTLRCSPRSGDLSVYWYQQSLDQGLQFLIQYYNGEERAKGNILERFSAQQFPDLHSELNLSSLELGDSALYFCASSGRGPARGQNEQFFGPGTRLTVL.

Comments on this clone: The read terminates 3 residues ahead of where the CDR3 ends, so the germline J gene completes it. The chain employs TRBV20-1 and TRBJ2-7; D perhaps matches TRBD2 (5 bases). This CDR3 contains 13 residues. V was clipped by 3 bases and J by 2 bases, with 11 bases between them. Germline values: CDR1 DFQATT, CDR2 SNEGSKA (reference sequence). CDR3 protein: CSASAGPTYEQYF. Partial CDR3 DNA: TGCAGTGCTAGCGCGGGTCCCACCTACGAG.

Comments on this clone: The read ends 3 residues early relative to the CDR3; the germline J gene fills the gap. The rearrangement links TRBV2 to TRBJ1-6; no firm D call. The V end lost 4 bases, the J end lost 9 bases, and 16 bases lay between the germline ends. The CDR3 has 15 amino acids. Germline V gene data show CDR1 as SNHLY and CDR2 as FYNNEI. The CDR3 region is CASSVGVSEGSPLHF. The CDR3 bases that were read are TGTGCCAGCAGTGTGGGTGTCTCCGAGGGTTCACCC.

A note on this clone: Read data end 3 residues before the CDR3 end; the end is taken from the germline J gene. The chain has TRBV29-1 and TRBJ2-2; 10 bases are a match to TRBD1. The CDR3 totals 14 residues. Per the germline V gene, CDR1 is SQVTM and CDR2 is ANQGSEA. The trim removed 5 bases at V and 4 bases at J, leaving 4 bases unmatched. The CDR3 sequence is CSVSGTGVTGELFF. Partial CDR3 DNA: TGCAGCGTTTCCGGGACAGGGGTCACCGGGGAG.

The CDR3 bases that were read are TGCGCCAGCAGCGCCGTGGGCGGGGGATATGAG. Translation gives CASSAVGGGYE. From start to end, the CDR3 is CASSAVGGGYEQFF. V and J are TRBV5-1 and TRBJ2-1; 7 bases map to TRBD2. Read sequence stops 3 residues before the CDR3 end, and the germline J gene provides the missing end. The germline CDR1 and CDR2 sequences are SGHRS and YFSETQ. The CDR3 length is 14 residues. V lost 4 bases, J lost 8 bases, and 9 bases stayed unmatched.

The CDR3 reads CASSLTSAGEHEQFF. CDR3 DNA (partial): TGTGCCAGCAGCTTAACGTCAGCGGGGGAACATGAG. This sequence joins TRBV7-3 and TRBJ2-1, with TRBD2 identical over 8 bases. Read data end 3 residues before the CDR3 end; the end is taken from the germline J gene. The CDR3 has 15 residues. Germline values: CDR1 SGHTA, CDR2 FQGTGA. With V trimmed by 0 bases and J by 8 bases, 6 bases remained unmatched.

On this clone itself: Read sequence stops 3 residues before the CDR3 end, and the germline J gene provides the missing end. The chain is built from TRBV19 and TRBJ2-4, with D perhaps TRBD2 (6 bases). This CDR3 contains 15 residues. The germline CDR1 and CDR2 sequences are LNHDA and SQIVND (reference sequence). The CDR3 DNA, read in part, is TGTGCCAGTAGTATTTTTAGCGGAGCTAACTATGGT. This encodes CASSIFSGANYG. The whole CDR3 sequence reads CASSIFSGANYGQYF.

On this clone itself: The read is 3 residues too short to cover the CDR3 end, so that end is filled in from the germline J gene. V gene TRBV14 combines with J gene TRBJ2-7; the D gene is possibly TRBD1 (5 bases). The CDR3 contains 15 residues. The V end lost 1 base, the J end lost 0 bases, and 10 bases lay between the germline ends. CDR1 and CDR2 from the germline V gene are SGHDN and FVKESK. The CDR3 sequence is CASSQARALSYEQYF. The part of the CDR3 DNA that was read is TGTGCCAGCAGCCAAGCCAGGGCCCTCTCCTACGAG.

The CDR3 here is CATSAKAESPLFF. The CDR3 bases that were read are TGTGCCACCTCTGCTAAGGCGGAATCACCG. The chain couples TRBV19 to TRBJ2-2, with unresolved D. The read is 3 residues too short to cover the CDR3 end, so that end is filled in from the germline J gene. Germline loops: CDR1 LNHDA, CDR2 SQIVND (reference sequence). This CDR3 spans 13 amino acids. Filled out from reference TRBV19 and TRBJ2-2, the complete variable domain reads DGGITQSPKYLFRKEGQNVTLSCEQNLNHDAMYWYRQDPGQGLRLIYYSQIVNDFQKGDIAEGYSVSREKKESFPLTVTSAQKNPTAFYLCATSAKAESPLFFGEGSRLTVL.

Regarding this clone: The observed sequence ends 3 residues before the CDR3 terminus, with the missing tail filled in from the germline J gene. The chain combines TRBV14 with TRBJ1-2; D not resolved. The CDR3 totals 15 residues. The germline gives CDR1 SGHDN, CDR2 FVKESK. V lost 1 base, J lost 3 bases, and 12 bases lay in between. The sequenced part of the CDR3 DNA is TGTGCCAGCAGCCAAGTTCCCGGGTCCGACTATGGC. It codes for CASSQVPGSDYG. The full CDR3 protein is CASSQVPGSDYGYTF.

Comment on this clone: The read comes to an end 3 residues before the CDR3 does, leaving the germline J gene to fill in the end. The genes are TRBV5-1 and TRBJ1-6; 10 bases fit TRBD1. Germline assignment: CDR1 SGHRS and CDR2 YFSETQ. This CDR3 region has 14 residues. V was pared by 4 bases and J by 7 bases, with 2 bases of the junction left unmatched. This chain's CDR3 is CASSPDRGNSPLHF. The part of the CDR3 DNA that was read is TGCGCCAGCAGCCCGGACAGGGGGAATTCACCC.